A selection of T cell receptor beta chains follows, all from one sample in a study of T cell repertoires in cytomegalovirus infection. Their antigens remain unidentified. One entry per CDR3 protein results from TCRdb running MiXCR on the reads. The sample contains 800,000 to 950,000 distinct CDR3 sequences, over 25% of which appear only once. Material: cultured CD8+ T cells from PBMCs, obtained from culture after CMV antigen stimulation. The receptors stem from a human donor in good health (CMV status not recorded). Some clones in this sample may be carry-over from other donors' samples. Both conserved end residues are part of each CDR3. A D gene is named only where the DNA matches it firmly. Not every row has a clone size; where given, it reads once, few, many or a size class.

J gene	CDR3 length	V gene	clone size	D gene	CDR3 DNA	CDR3 protein
TRBJ2-1	16	TRBV3-1	.	TRBD1	TGTGCCAGCAGCCAAGTAGGCAGGGGGCTTCTCGATGAGCAGTTCTTC	CASSQVGRGLLDEQFF
TRBJ2-4	15	TRBV19	few	.	TGTGCCAGTAGTATACCCACAGGGCGAGAGGACATTCAGTACTTC	CASSIPTGREDIQYF
TRBJ2-1	17	TRBV7-2	many	TRBD2	TGTGCCAGCAGCCCCCGGACTAGCGGGGTGACCTACAATGAGCAGTTCTTC	CASSPRTSGVTYNEQFF
TRBJ2-2	14	TRBV10-3	.	.	TGTGCCATCCCTAAACGGGGAGGAACCGGGGAGCTGTTTTTT	CAIPKRGGTGELFF
TRBJ1-5	15	TRBV6-5	many	TRBD1	TGTGCCAGCAGGAAACAGGGGGCTGGCGATCAGCCCCAGCATTTT	CASRKQGAGDQPQHF
TRBJ1-4	15	TRBV6-1	.	.	TGTGCCAGCAGTGAAGTCCCACCGATTAATGAAAAACTGTTTTTT	CASSEVPPINEKLFF
TRBJ1-1	13	TRBV27	.	.	TGTGCCAGCCTAAGATATCGGGGGGGCGAAGCTTTCTTT	CASLRYRGGEAFF
TRBJ2-3	14	TRBV11-1	.	.	TGTGCCGCAAGACAGGGAGGTTTAGAAGATACGCAGTATTTT	CAARQGGLEDTQYF
TRBJ2-5	15	TRBV7-6	few	TRBD1	TGTGCCAGCAGCTCCGCGACAGGGACCGAAGAGACCCAGTACTTC	CASSSATGTEETQYF
TRBJ2-1	14	TRBV6-6	once	.	TGTGCCAGCAGGAACGAGGAATCTTACAATGAGCAGTTCTTC	CASRNEESYNEQFF
TRBJ1-1	16	TRBV29-1	few	.	TGCAGCGTTGAAGCTGAGGCAGAGAGGAAGAACACTGAAGCTTTCTTT	CSVEAEAERKNTEAFF
TRBJ2-2	16	TRBV11-3	few	TRBD2	TGTGCCAGCAGCTCCTGGACTAGCGAGGGCCCCGGGGAGCTGTTTTTT	CASSSWTSEGPGELFF
TRBJ1-1	15	TRBV6-2/TRBV6-3	.	.	TGTGCCAGCAGTGACCAAGAAGGGCCGAACACTGAAGCTTTCTTT	CASSDQEGPNTEAFF
TRBJ2-2	15	TRBV7-9	few	.	TGTGCCAGCAGCTACCCCCGGGCGCACACCGGGGAGCTGTTTTTT	CASSYPRAHTGELFF
TRBJ1-6	11	TRBV6-6	.	.	TGTGCCAGCAGAACAGGGTTACCCCTCCACTTT	CASRTGLPLHF
TRBJ1-1	16	TRBV4-1	once	.	TGCGCCAGCAGCCATCGGGTGAGGGAGACGAACACTGAAGCTTTCTTT	CASSHRVRETNTEAFF
TRBJ2-5	15	TRBV12-5	few	.	TGTGCTAGTGGTTTTACAGGGATGGTTGAGGAGACCCAGTACTTC	CASGFTGMVEETQYF
TRBJ2-1	15	TRBV12-3/TRBV12-4	.	.	TGTGCCAGCAGTTTAAGGCGGGGACCCGACAATGAGCAGTTCTTC	CASSLRRGPDNEQFF
TRBJ1-1	14	TRBV6-2/TRBV6-3	few	TRBD1	TGTGCCAGCAGTTACTGGGGACAGGGAACTGAAGCTTTCTTT	CASSYWGQGTEAFF
TRBJ2-5	16	TRBV4-1	few	TRBD1	TGCGCCAGCAGCCTAGAGCCGGGACAGGGGATAGAGACCCAGTACTTC	CASSLEPGQGIETQYF
TRBJ2-1	15	TRBV4-3	.	TRBD1	TGCGCCAGCAGCCAAAGCAGGGGGCTGTCGAATGAGCAGTTCTTC	CASSQSRGLSNEQFF
TRBJ2-3	15	TRBV19	.	.	TGTGCCAGTAGTATAGGCCAGGGGCGTCCGGATACGCAGTATTTT	CASSIGQGRPDTQYF
TRBJ1-1	14	TRBV7-2	.	.	TGTGCCAGCAGCCTGACAGAGAGGAACACTGAAGCTTTCTTT	CASSLTERNTEAFF
TRBJ2-1	14	TRBV6-1	.	.	TGTGCCAGCAGTTCGGGGGGCCGAAACAATGAGCAGTTCTTC	CASSSGGRNNEQFF
TRBJ1-1	15	TRBV5-1	.	.	TGCGCCAGCAGCCCCGGTGACGGGGGGCCGCCTGAAGCTTTCTTT	CASSPGDGGPPEAFF
TRBJ1-1	15	TRBV12-3/TRBV12-4	.	.	TGTGCCAGCAGTTGGGGTAGAGGGGCGTGGACTGAAGCTTTCTTT	CASSWGRGAWTEAFF
TRBJ1-1	15	TRBV20-1	.	.	TGCAGTGCTAGGGACTTAGACAGTCCGTCCCCCGTCGCTTTCTTT	CSARDLDSPSPVAFF
TRBJ1-5	17	TRBV4-1	.	TRBD1	TGCGCCAGCAGCCAAGGAGCAGGGGGTGCTAGCAATCAGCCCCAGCATTTT	CASSQGAGGASNQPQHF
TRBJ1-3	16	TRBV27	.	.	TGTGCCAGCAGTTTCTTCACCGACGGGGCGGGAAACACCATATATTTT	CASSFFTDGAGNTIYF
TRBJ1-1	13	TRBV12-3/TRBV12-4	few	.	TGTGCCAGCAGTTTTGGCGTTCTGGATGAAGCTTTCTTT	CASSFGVLDEAFF
TRBJ2-3	17	TRBV12-3/TRBV12-4	few	TRBD2	TGTGCCAGCAGTTTTCTAGCGGGGCCCTACGGCACAGATACGCAGTATTTT	CASSFLAGPYGTDTQYF
TRBJ1-2	12	TRBV7-9	.	.	TGTGCCGGCCGGGCGGGGTACTATGGCTACACCTTC	CAGRAGYYGYTF
TRBJ1-5	14	TRBV7-9	.	.	TGTGCCAGCAGCCTAGGGGGGGAGGGGAAGCCCCAGCATTTT	CASSLGGEGKPQHF
TRBJ1-4	15	TRBV6-1	few	.	TGTGCCAGCAGTGAAGGCGGGGCAACTAATGAAAAACTGTTTTTT	CASSEGGATNEKLFF
TRBJ1-4	19	TRBV4-3	.	.	TGCGCCAGCAGCCAAGAGGCTCACCTACTACAGGGTGGAAATGAAAAACTGTTTTTT	CASSQEAHLLQGGNEKLFF
TRBJ2-7	13	TRBV3-1	.	TRBD2	TGTGCCAGCAGCCAAGGGACTAGCGGGGAGCAGTACTTC	CASSQGTSGEQYF
TRBJ2-1	14	TRBV7-8	many	TRBD1	TGTGCCAGCAGGCCGAGGGGGCCCCTGGGTGAGCAGTTCTTC	CASRPRGPLGEQFF
TRBJ1-6	16	TRBV27	few	.	TGTGCCAGCAGTTCCCCGGCCGGGTCGCTCAATTCACCCCTCCACTTT	CASSSPAGSLNSPLHF
TRBJ1-1	15	TRBV6-1	.	.	TGTGCCAGCAGTTTCCTGGCTTCGGAGGGCACTGAAGCTTTCTTT	CASSFLASEGTEAFF
TRBJ2-3	16	TRBV27	.	TRBD2	TGTGCCAGCAGTCCGTCACTAGCGGGGGGCACAGATACGCAGTATTTT	CASSPSLAGGTDTQYF
TRBJ2-5	12	TRBV10-3	few	.	TGTGCCATCCCTGCCGGGCAAGAGACCCAGTACTTC	CAIPAGQETQYF
TRBJ2-3	16	TRBV19	.	.	TGTGCCAGTAGTATGGGAACGGGGTATAGCACAGATACGCAGTATTTT	CASSMGTGYSTDTQYF
TRBJ2-1	16	TRBV20-1	.	.	TGCAGTGCTAGAGGGTCCGGCGGTGGTCCTAACAATGAGCAGTTCTTC	CSARGSGGGPNNEQFF
TRBJ2-7	16	TRBV6-2/TRBV6-3	.	.	TGTGCCAGCGGTTTGGCACCGGGACTCCGAGGGTACGAGCAGTACTTC	CASGLAPGLRGYEQYF
TRBJ2-7	15	TRBV18	.	.	TGTGCCAGCTCAAAAGAGGGACGTGATCTCTACGAGCAGTACTTC	CASSKEGRDLYEQYF
TRBJ2-3	15	TRBV7-9	.	.	TGTGCCAGCAGCTTAGAAAAGGGACCCACAGATACGCAGTATTTT	CASSLEKGPTDTQYF
TRBJ2-3	11	TRBV29-1	few	.	TGCAGCTTCGAAGGGCGGGATACGCAGTATTTT	CSFEGRDTQYF
TRBJ1-1	15	TRBV6-2/TRBV6-3	many	TRBD1	TGTGCCAGCAGCTCTAACAGGGGAGGGAACACTGAAGCTTTCTTT	CASSSNRGGNTEAFF
TRBJ1-2	17	TRBV7-8	many	.	TGTGCCTCGCCAGCAGCGATCGGGGGCCTTCGGTACTATGGCTACACCTTC	CASPAAIGGLRYYGYTF